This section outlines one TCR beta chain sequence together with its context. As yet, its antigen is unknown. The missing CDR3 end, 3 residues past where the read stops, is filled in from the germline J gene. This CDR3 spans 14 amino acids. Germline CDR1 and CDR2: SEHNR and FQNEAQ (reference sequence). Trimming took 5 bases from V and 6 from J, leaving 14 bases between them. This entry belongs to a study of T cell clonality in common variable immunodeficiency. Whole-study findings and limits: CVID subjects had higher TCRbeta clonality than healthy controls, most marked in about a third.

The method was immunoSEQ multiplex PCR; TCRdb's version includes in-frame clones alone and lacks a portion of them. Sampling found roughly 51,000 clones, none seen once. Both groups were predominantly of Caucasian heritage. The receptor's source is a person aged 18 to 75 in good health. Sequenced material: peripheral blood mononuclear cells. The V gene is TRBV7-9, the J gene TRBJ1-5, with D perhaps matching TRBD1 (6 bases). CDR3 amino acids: CASSPGVFGQPQHF. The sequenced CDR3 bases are TGTGCCAGCAGCCCAGGGGTCTTTGGTCAGCCC. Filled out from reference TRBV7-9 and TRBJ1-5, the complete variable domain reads DTGVSQNPRHKITKRGQNVTFRCDPISEHNRLYWYRQTLGQGPEFLTYFQNEAQLEKSRLLSDRFSAERPKGSFSTLEIQRTEQGDSAMYLCASSPGVFGQPQHFGDGTRLSIL.